The 9 T cell receptor beta chains reported below all come from one sample, sequenced in a study of tumor and adjacent non-tumor tissue in lung cancer. A modified ARM-PCR protocol with three rounds of nested PCR amplified TCRbeta. TCRdb re-derived calls from the multiplex PCR reads in MiXCR, one entry per CDR3 protein. The sample contains roughly 75,000 distinct CDR3 sequences, under 70% of which appear only once. This sample's RNA came from whole unsorted tissue. More than 3 cm separated this lung sample from the edge of the tumor. Sequenced material: distant non-tumor lung tissue. These receptors all come from a woman aged 50 to 60 with non-small cell lung cancer.

This clonotype was seen a handful of times. A much larger clone differs from this one at a single base, so this may be a read error. The chain employs TRBV20-1 and TRBJ1-1; D might be TRBD1 (6 bases). The CDR3 extends over 15 amino acids. Germline assignment: CDR1 DFQATT and CDR2 SNEGSKA (reference sequence). The CDR3 region is CSPNQGHALNTEAFF. CDR3 DNA: TGCAGCCCTAATCAGGGACATGCACTAAACACTGAAGCTTTCTTT.

This clonotype was seen ten or more times. The chain carries TRBV4-1 and TRBJ1-1, with 8 bases identical to TRBD1. Germline V gene sequence: CDR1 MGHRA, CDR2 YSYEKL. The CDR3 is 15 residues long. The junction had 10 bases not matched to a gene; V was cut back by 4 bases and J by 6 bases. The CDR3 bases are TGCGCCAGCAGCCGCCTCGGACAGGGAGTGCCTGAAGCTTTCTTT. Translating it yields CASSRLGQGVPEAFF.

The chain has TRBV4-3 and TRBJ2-7; no clear D gene. Trimming took off 2 bases at V and 6 bases at J, with 11 bases between the two ends. The CDR3 contains 13 residues. Germline-derived CDR1 and CDR2 are LGHNA and YSLEER. The CDR3 sequence is CASSQFRAIEQYF. The CDR3 nucleotides read TGCGCCAGCAGCCAATTCCGGGCGATCGAGCAGTACTTC.

The J gene is TRBJ2-1, the V gene TRBV4-2; D may be TRBD2 (5 bases). The germline V gene encodes CDR1 LGHNA and CDR2 YNFKEQ. The CDR3 sequence is 17 residues long. V gave up 0 bases and J gave up 13 bases, with 25 bases separating them. The chain's CDR3 is CASSQDSARGSLYKQFF. CDR3 coding DNA: TGTGCCAGCAGCCAAGATTCGGCTAGAGGGAGTTTGTATAAACAGTTCTTC.

In its sample, this clonotype was seen a few times. A single base separates this from a much larger clone, so it may be a read error. This chain joins TRBV20-1 and TRBJ2-7; D might be TRBD1 (6 bases). The CDR3 contains 14 residues. Trimming left V 7 bases short and J 6 bases short, with 22 bases between. Germline loops: CDR1 DFQATT, CDR2 SNEGSKA (reference sequence). The CDR3 coding sequence is TGCAGTGTTAGCGTCCAGGGGATTATGGGCGAGCAGTACTTC. Translated: CSVSVQGIMGEQYF.

This clonotype was seen a single time. J is TRBJ1-3 and V is TRBV4-2, with 8 bases fitting TRBD1. This CDR3 is 15 amino acids long. In germline, CDR1 is LGHNA, CDR2 YNFKEQ. V dropped 6 bases and J dropped 2; count of bases not matched to a gene: 6. This CDR3 reads CASSREDRAGNTIYF. The CDR3 nucleotides read TGTGCCAGCAGTCGAGAGGACAGGGCTGGAAACACCATATATTTT.

This rearrangement joins TRBV29-1 to TRBJ1-2; 8 bases agree with TRBD1. The V gene end was trimmed by 8 bases and the J gene end by 8 bases; junction bases not matched to a gene: 16. This CDR3 is 14 amino acids long. Germline-derived CDR1 and CDR2 are SQVTM and ANQGSEA. In DNA, the CDR3 is TGCAGCCTCCTAATTGGACAGGGCGCACAAGGCTACACCTTC. It is translated as CSLLIGQGAQGYTF. The full variable domain, in which reference TRBV29-1 and TRBJ1-2 provide the parts outside the CDR3, is SAVISQKPSRDICQRGTSLTIQCQVDSQVTMMFWYRQQPGQSLTLIATANQGSEATYESGFVIDKFPISRPNLTFSTLTVSNMSPEDSSIYLCSLLIGQGAQGYTFGSGTRLTVV.

Concerning this clonotype: At one end, the junction sequence differs from germline, possibly due to a read error. In DNA form, the CDR3 reads TGTGTCAGCAGAGGCTTGGGGGCATACAATGGGCAGTTCTTC. Its protein is CVSRGLGAYNGQFF. The chain uses TRBV6-5 and TRBJ2-1; a weak D match, TRBD1 (6 bases). The germline gives CDR1 MNHEY, CDR2 SVGAGI. The CDR3 is 14 residues long.

The chain employs TRBV11-3 and TRBJ2-2; possibly TRBD2 for D (5 bases). This CDR3 region has 16 residues. Germline V CDR1 and CDR2: SGHNT, YENEEA. The V end was cut by 4 bases, the J end by 7 bases, with 19 bases between. This CDR3 is CASSSGQEAKVGELFF. The CDR3 DNA follows: TGTGCCAGCAGCTCCGGGCAGGAGGCGAAGGTCGGGGAGCTGTTTTTT.